This TCR beta chain was sequenced in a study of control samples from healthy donors and cancer patients. Trimming removed 2 bases from V and 5 bases from J; junction bases left unmatched: 5. CDR1 is SGHRS, CDR2 YFSETQ, per germline. This CDR3 is 14 amino acids long. This clone was picked up one time. TCRdb's copy holds only in-frame clones and misses some; the assay was immunoSEQ multiplex PCR. The sample yields about 85,000 clones, 85% to 90% seen once. This clonotype was obtained from an older woman in good health. Sequencing used blood. V usage is TRBV5-1 and J usage is TRBJ2-5; TRBD1 matches at 8 bases. The CDR3 bases are TGCGCCAGCAGCTTTTCCACAGGGGGGGAGACCCAGTACTTC. This encodes CASSFSTGGETQYF.